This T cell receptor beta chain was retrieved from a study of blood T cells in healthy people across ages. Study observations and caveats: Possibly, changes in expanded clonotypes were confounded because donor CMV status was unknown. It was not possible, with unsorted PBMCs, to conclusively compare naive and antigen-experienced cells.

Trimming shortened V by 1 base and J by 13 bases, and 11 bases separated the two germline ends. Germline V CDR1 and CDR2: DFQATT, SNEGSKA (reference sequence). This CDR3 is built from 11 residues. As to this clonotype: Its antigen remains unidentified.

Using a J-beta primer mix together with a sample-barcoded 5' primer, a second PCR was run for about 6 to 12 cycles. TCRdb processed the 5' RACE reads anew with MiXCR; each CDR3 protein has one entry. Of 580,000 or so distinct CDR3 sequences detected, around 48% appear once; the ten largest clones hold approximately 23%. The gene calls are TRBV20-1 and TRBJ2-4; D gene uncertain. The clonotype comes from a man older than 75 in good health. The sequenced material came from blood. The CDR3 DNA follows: TGCAGTGCTAGAGGGACGTACGGGCAGTACTTC. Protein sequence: CSARGTYGQYF.